Given below is one TCR beta chain in context. This sample stems from a study of blood T cell repertoires in COVID-19. Study-wide background: Samples came from the United States, Italy and Spain, spanning acute and convalescent COVID-19. T cells, B-cell-depleted T cells, or PBMCs provided the cDNA or gDNA that served as material.

Profiled with immunoSEQ multiplex PCR; TCRdb holds only in-frame clones, not every one. Of about 320,000 clones in the sample, roughly 86% are singletons; the top ten hold 11%. The V and J ends lost 1 base and 4 bases respectively, with 10 bases between them. The germline V gene encodes CDR1 SGHTA and CDR2 FQGNSA. This CDR3 region has 14 residues. Enrollment of patients from Seattle took place during active infection, with longitudinal follow-up. Sequenced material: peripheral blood. This clonotype was sampled from a woman younger than 45 with COVID-19, enrolled during active disease. V gene TRBV7-2 combines with J gene TRBJ1-1; TRBD1 might be the D (5 bases). The chain's CDR3 is CASSLEQAVTEAFF. The CDR3 nucleotides are TGTGCCAGCAGCTTAGAACAGGCTGTCACTGAAGCTTTCTTT.